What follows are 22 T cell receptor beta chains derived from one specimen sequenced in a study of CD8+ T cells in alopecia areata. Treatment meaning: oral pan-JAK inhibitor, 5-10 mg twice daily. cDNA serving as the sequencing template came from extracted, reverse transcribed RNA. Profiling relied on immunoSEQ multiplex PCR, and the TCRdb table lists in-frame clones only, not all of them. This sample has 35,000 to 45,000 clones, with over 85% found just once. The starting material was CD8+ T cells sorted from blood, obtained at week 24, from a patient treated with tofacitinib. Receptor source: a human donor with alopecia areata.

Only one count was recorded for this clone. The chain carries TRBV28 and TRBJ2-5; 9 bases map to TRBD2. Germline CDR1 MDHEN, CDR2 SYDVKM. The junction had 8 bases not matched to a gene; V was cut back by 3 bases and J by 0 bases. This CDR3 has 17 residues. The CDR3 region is CASSFVVGLADQETQYF. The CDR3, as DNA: TGTGCCAGCAGTTTTGTCGTGGGACTAGCCGACCAAGAGACCCAGTACTTC. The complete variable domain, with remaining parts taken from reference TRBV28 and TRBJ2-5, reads DVKVTQSSRYLVKRTGEKVFLECVQDMDHENMFWYRQDPGLGLRLIYFSYDVKMKEKGDIPEGYSVSREKKERFSLILESASTNQTSMYLCASSFVVGLADQETQYFGPGTRLLVL.

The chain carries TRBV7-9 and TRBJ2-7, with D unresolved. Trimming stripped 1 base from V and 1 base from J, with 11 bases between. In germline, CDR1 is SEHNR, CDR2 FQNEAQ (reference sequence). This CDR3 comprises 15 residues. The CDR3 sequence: CASSLDPGGSYEQYF. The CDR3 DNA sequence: TGTGCCAGCAGCTTAGACCCAGGTGGGTCCTACGAGCAGTACTTC.

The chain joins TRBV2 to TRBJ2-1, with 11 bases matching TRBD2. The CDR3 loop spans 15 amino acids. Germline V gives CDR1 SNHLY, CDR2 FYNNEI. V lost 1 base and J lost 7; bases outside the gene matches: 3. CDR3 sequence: CASSEGLAGGNEQFF. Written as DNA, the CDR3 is TGTGCCAGCAGTGAAGGCCTAGCGGGGGGAAATGAGCAGTTCTTC.

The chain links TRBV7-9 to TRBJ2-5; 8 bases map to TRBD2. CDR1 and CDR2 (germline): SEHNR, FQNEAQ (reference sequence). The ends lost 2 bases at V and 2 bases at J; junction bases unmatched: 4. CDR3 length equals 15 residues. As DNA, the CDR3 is TGTGCCAGCAGCTTAAGGACTAGCCTGCAAGAGACCCAGTACTTC. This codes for CASSLRTSLQETQYF.

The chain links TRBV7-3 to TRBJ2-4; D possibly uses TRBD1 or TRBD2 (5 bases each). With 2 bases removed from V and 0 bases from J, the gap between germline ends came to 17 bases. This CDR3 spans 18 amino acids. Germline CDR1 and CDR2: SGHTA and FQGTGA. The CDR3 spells CASSLDLVGDLAKNIQYF. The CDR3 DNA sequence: TGTGCCAGCAGCTTAGATCTGGTGGGGGACCTAGCCAAAAACATTCAGTACTTC.

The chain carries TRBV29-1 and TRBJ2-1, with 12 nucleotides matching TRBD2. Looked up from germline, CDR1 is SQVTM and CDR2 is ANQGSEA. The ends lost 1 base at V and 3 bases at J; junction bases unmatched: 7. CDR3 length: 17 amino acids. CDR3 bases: TGCAGCGTTGAAGGACTAGCGGGAGACAAAATCTACAATGAGCAGTTCTTC. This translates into CSVEGLAGDKIYNEQFF.

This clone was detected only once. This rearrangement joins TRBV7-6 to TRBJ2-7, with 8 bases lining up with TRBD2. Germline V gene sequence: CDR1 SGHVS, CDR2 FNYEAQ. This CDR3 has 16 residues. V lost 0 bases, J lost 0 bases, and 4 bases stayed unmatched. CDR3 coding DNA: TGTGCCAGCAGCTTAGCGCGGAGCGGGAGCTCCTACGAGCAGTACTTC. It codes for CASSLARSGSSYEQYF.

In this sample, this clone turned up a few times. The CDR3 sequence is CASSYRTEETYEQYF. As DNA, the CDR3 is TGTGCCAGCAGTTATCGGACAGAGGAAACCTACGAGCAGTACTTC. The chain carries TRBV2 and TRBJ2-7; tentative D call: TRBD1 (6 bases). Germline assignment: CDR1 SNHLY and CDR2 FYNNEI. Trimming took 5 bases from V and 2 from J, leaving 16 bases between them. CDR3 size: 15 residues.

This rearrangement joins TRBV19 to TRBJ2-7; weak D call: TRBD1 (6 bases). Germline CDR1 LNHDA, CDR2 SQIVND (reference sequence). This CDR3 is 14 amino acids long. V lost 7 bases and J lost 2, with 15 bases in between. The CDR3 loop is CASTRGAGAYEQYF. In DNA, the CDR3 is TGTGCCAGTACACGGGGCGCAGGGGCCTACGAGCAGTACTTC.

The DNA for the CDR3 is TGTGCCTGGAGTGTACGGTACTATGGCTACACCTTC. It translates to CAWSVRYYGYTF. The V gene is TRBV30, the J gene TRBJ1-2; D uncertain. CDR1 and CDR2 from the germline V gene are GTSNPN and SVGIG (reference sequence). The CDR3 loop spans 12 amino acids. Trimming took off 0 bases at V and 3 bases at J, with 5 bases between the two ends.

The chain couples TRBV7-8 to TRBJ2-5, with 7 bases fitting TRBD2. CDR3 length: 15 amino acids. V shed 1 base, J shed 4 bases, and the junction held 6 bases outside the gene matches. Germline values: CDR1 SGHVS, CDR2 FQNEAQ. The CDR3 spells CASSLGGTGGETQYF. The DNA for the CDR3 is TGTGCCAGCAGCTTAGGGGGGACGGGGGGAGAGACCCAGTACTTC.

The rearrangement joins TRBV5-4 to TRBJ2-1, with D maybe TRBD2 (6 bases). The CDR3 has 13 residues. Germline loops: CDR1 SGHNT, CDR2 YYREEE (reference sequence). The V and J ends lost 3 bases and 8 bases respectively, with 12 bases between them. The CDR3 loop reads CASSSGLTDEQFF. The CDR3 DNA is TGTGCCAGCAGCTCTGGACTAACGGATGAGCAGTTCTTC.

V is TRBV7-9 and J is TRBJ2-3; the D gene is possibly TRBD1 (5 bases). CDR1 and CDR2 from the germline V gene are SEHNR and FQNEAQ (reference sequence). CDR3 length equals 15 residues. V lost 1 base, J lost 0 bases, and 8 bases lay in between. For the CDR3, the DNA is TGTGCCAGCAGCTTAGGACCAGGGAGCACAGATACGCAGTATTTT. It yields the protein CASSLGPGSTDTQYF.

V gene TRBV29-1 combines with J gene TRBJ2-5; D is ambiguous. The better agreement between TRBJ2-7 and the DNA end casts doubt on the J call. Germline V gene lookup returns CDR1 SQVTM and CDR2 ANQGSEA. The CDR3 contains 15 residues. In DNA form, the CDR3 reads TGCAGCGTTGCCCTTCTGGGGATTCCAACCTACGAGCAGTACTTC. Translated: CSVALLGIPTYEQYF.

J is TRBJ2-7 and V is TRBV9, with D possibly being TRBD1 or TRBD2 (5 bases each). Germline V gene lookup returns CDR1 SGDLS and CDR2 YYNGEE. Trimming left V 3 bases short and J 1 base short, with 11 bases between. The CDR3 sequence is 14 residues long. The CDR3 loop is CASSGWDGSYEQYF. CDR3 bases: TGTGCCAGCAGCGGATGGGACGGATCCTACGAGCAGTACTTC.

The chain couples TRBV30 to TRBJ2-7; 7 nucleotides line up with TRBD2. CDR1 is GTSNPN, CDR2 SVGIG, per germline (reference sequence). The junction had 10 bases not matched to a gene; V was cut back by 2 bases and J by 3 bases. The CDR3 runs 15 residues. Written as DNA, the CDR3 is TGTGCCTGGAGTATAGGGACCGGGGGGATCTACGAGCAGTACTTC. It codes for CAWSIGTGGIYEQYF. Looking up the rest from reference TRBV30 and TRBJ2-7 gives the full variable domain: SQTIHQWPATLVQPVGSPLSLECTVEGTSNPNLYWYRQAAGRGLQLLFYSVGIGQISSEVPQNLSASRPQDRQFILSSKKLLLSDSGFYLCAWSIGTGGIYEQYFGPGTRLTVT.

Here the CDR3 reads CASRSRGPSYEQYF. The DNA of the CDR3 is TGTGCCAGCAGGTCCCGGGGCCCCTCCTACGAGCAGTACTTC. This sequence joins TRBV27 and TRBJ2-5; D is possibly TRBD1 or TRBD2 (5 bases each). The end of the DNA fits TRBJ2-7 better, so the J call may be wrong. The length of the CDR3 is 14 residues. Germline V lookup: CDR1 MNHEY, CDR2 SMNVEV (reference sequence).

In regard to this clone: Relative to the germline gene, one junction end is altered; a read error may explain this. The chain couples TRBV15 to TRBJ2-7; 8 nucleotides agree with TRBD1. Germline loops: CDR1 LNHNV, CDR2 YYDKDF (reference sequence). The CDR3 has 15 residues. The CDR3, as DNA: TGTGCCACCAGCGGAGATCGGACAGGGTCCTACGAGCAGTACTTC. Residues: CATSGDRTGSYEQYF.

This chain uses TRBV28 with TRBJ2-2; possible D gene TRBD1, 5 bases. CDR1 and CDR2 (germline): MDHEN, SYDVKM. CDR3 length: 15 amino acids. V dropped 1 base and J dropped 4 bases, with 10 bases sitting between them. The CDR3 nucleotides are TGTGCCAGCAGTTTATTCAGGGCTAGCACCGGGGAGCTGTTTTTT. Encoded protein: CASSLFRASTGELFF.

This chain's CDR3 is CASSEEHRPPYNEQFF. The CDR3 DNA reads TGTGCCAGCAGTGAAGAACACAGACCTCCCTACAATGAGCAGTTCTTC. This chain links TRBV6-1 with TRBJ2-1; D is unresolved. The CDR3 sequence is 16 residues long. CDR1 MNHNS and CDR2 SASEGT come from the germline V gene. V was pared by 1 base and J by 2 bases, with 12 bases between.

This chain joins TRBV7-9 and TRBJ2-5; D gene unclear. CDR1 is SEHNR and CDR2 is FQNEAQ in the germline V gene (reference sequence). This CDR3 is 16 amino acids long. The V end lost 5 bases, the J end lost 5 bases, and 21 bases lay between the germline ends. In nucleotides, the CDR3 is TGTGCCAGCAGCAAATATGTCGGCGGAAGGAGTGAGACCCAGTACTTC. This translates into CASSKYVGGRSETQYF.

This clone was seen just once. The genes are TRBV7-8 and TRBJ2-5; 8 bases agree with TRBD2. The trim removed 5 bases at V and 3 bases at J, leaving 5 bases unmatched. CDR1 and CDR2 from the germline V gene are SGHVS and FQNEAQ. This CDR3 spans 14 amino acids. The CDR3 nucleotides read TGTGCCAGCAGCGTACTAGCGGTTAAAGAGACCCAGTACTTC. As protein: CASSVLAVKETQYF.